These 21 T cell receptor beta chains share one sample of origin, sequenced in a study of blood T cell repertoires in COVID-19. Generated by immunoSEQ multiplex PCR, the TCRdb table keeps only in-frame clones and is missing some. The table includes around 140,000 clones, around 73% detected once. The sample consisted of PBMCs or T cells enriched from blood (not recorded which). These receptors were collected from a woman between 50 and 59 years old who had recovered from COVID-19.

The CDR3 nucleotides read TGTGCCAGCAGTTCCCCCAGCCCCGCGGACAGGGACTATGGCTACACCTTC. It translates to CASSSPSPADRDYGYTF. The J gene is TRBJ1-2, the V gene TRBV28; 8 bases are shared with TRBD1. The CDR3 totals 17 residues. Losses at the gene ends were 4 bases for V and 3 bases for J; bases not matched to a gene: 13. Per the germline V gene, CDR1 is MDHEN and CDR2 is SYDVKM.

This clone was observed at least ten times. V gene TRBV2 combines with J gene TRBJ2-5; TRBD1 aligns across 7 bases. The trim removed 6 bases at V and 2 bases at J, leaving 12 bases unmatched. The germline gives CDR1 SNHLY, CDR2 FYNNEI. The CDR3 runs to 16 residues. CDR3 region: CASREGTAHRQETQYF. The CDR3 coding sequence is TGTGCCAGCAGAGAGGGGACAGCCCATCGGCAAGAGACCCAGTACTTC.

The chain carries TRBV10-2 and TRBJ2-3; a weak D match, TRBD2 (5 bases). Germline V lookup: CDR1 WSHSY, CDR2 SAAADI. V lost 8 bases and J 8 bases, leaving 11 bases between the germline ends. The CDR3 is made up of 11 amino acids. The DNA of the CDR3 is TGCGCCAGCGGGGAGAGCGGTACGCAGTATTTT. Translating gives CASGESGTQYF.

The chain uses TRBV9 and TRBJ1-3, with D possibly TRBD1 on 5 matching bases. Germline values: CDR1 SGDLS, CDR2 YYNGEE. This CDR3 has 15 amino acids. Between the trimmed V and J ends, which lost 0 bases and 2 bases, there was a span of 9 bases. CDR3 sequence reads: CASSVAEQAGNTIYF. The CDR3 nucleotides are TGTGCCAGCAGCGTAGCAGAACAGGCTGGAAACACCATATATTTT.

V usage is TRBV28 and J usage is TRBJ2-2; weak D call: TRBD2 (7 bases). Trimming took off 10 bases at V and 0 bases at J, with 18 bases between the two ends. CDR1 MDHEN and CDR2 SYDVKM come from the germline V gene. The length of the CDR3 is 16 residues. The CDR3 spells CATSPGGRPNTGELFF. DNA of the CDR3: TGTGCCACCTCTCCGGGGGGCCGCCCGAACACCGGGGAGCTGTTTTTT.

The chain recombines TRBV11-3 with TRBJ1-3, with TRBD1 as a possible D gene (5 bases). V dropped 4 bases and J dropped 1 base, with 8 bases sitting between them. Germline assignment: CDR1 SGHNT and CDR2 YENEEA. The CDR3 runs to 14 residues. This chain's CDR3 is CASSSTGSGNTIYF. CDR3 nucleotide sequence: TGTGCCAGCAGCTCAACAGGATCTGGAAACACCATATATTTT.

The rearrangement joins TRBV7-2 to TRBJ2-4; D is perhaps TRBD1 (5 bases). V lost 3 bases and J lost 15, with 18 bases in between. Germline V gene data show CDR1 as SGHTA and CDR2 as FQGNSA. This CDR3 contains 13 residues. The CDR3 coding sequence is TGTGCCAGCAGCTTGTTAGGGGCAGGGTGGGCGTACTTC. Translation gives CASSLLGAGWAYF.

The V call is TRBV5-1, the J call TRBJ2-3; D is possibly TRBD2 (6 bases). The CDR3 loop spans 15 amino acids. Trimming took 4 bases from V and 2 from J, leaving 14 bases between them. Per germline, CDR1 SGHRS and CDR2 YFSETQ. In nucleotides, the CDR3 is TGCGCCAGCAGCCTCGAGCGGGCCAACACAGATACGCAGTATTTT. This codes for CASSLERANTDTQYF. Using reference TRBV5-1 and TRBJ2-3 for the parts outside the CDR3, the full variable domain is KAGVTQTPRYLIKTRGQQVTLSCSPISGHRSVSWYQQTPGQGLQFLFEYFSETQRNKGNFPGRFSGRQFSNSRSEMNVSTLELGDSALYLCASSLERANTDTQYFGPGTRLTVL.

The count of this clone is one. V and J are TRBV13 and TRBJ2-7, with D possibly matching TRBD2 (5 bases). Trimming pared 5 bases from V and 2 bases from J, leaving 19 bases between. The CDR3 covers 16 residues. Germline V gives CDR1 PRHDT, CDR2 FYEKMQ (reference sequence). The CDR3 protein is CASSEAGGLKTYEQYF. The CDR3 DNA reads as TGTGCCAGCAGCGAGGCGGGCGGCCTCAAAACCTACGAGCAGTACTTC. The complete variable domain, with remaining parts taken from reference TRBV13 and TRBJ2-7, reads AAGVIQSPRHLIKEKRETATLKCYPIPRHDTVYWYQQGPGQDPQFLISFYEKMQSDKGSIPDRFSAQQFSDYHSELNMSSLELGDSALYFCASSEAGGLKTYEQYFGPGTRLTVT.

CDR3 bases: TGCGCCAGCAGCATAGGACAGGGGGCGTTCGATGGCTACACCTTC. Amino acid sequence: CASSIGQGAFDGYTF. The chain couples TRBV5-1 to TRBJ1-2; 11 bases map to TRBD1. Per the germline V gene, CDR1 is SGHRS and CDR2 is YFSETQ. The V and J ends lost 4 bases and 6 bases, in that order; junction bases with no gene match: 8. The length of the CDR3 is 15 residues.

This clone was observed a few times. V usage is TRBV5-1 and J usage is TRBJ1-6; D is unresolved. V was shortened by 1 base and J by 8 bases, with 7 bases between the two germline ends. Germline values: CDR1 SGHRS, CDR2 YFSETQ. This CDR3 comprises 13 residues. CDR3 DNA: TGCGCCAGCAGCTTGCTAACCGATTCACCCCTCCACTTT. Protein sequence: CASSLLTDSPLHF. The full variable domain, its missing parts supplied by reference TRBV5-1 and TRBJ1-6, is KAGVTQTPRYLIKTRGQQVTLSCSPISGHRSVSWYQQTPGQGLQFLFEYFSETQRNKGNFPGRFSGRQFSNSRSEMNVSTLELGDSALYLCASSLLTDSPLHFGNGTRLTVT.

This clone was picked up many times. The CDR3 loop is CASSFRTGGLTYEQYF. For the CDR3, the DNA is TGTGCCAGCAGTTTCCGGACAGGGGGTTTGACCTACGAGCAGTACTTC. The V and J genes are TRBV27 and TRBJ2-7; TRBD1 agrees at 10 bases. The CDR3 runs 16 residues. J gave up 2 bases and V 3 bases, and 7 bases lay outside the gene matches. Looked up from germline, CDR1 is MNHEY and CDR2 is SMNVEV (reference sequence).

The chain links TRBV10-3 to TRBJ2-5; 9 bases map to TRBD1. This CDR3 comprises 16 residues. V lost 5 bases to trimming and J lost 2 bases; unmatched junction nucleotides: 9. Germline V gives CDR1 ENHRY, CDR2 SYGVKD. CDR3 residues: CAISQKTGGAQETQYF. CDR3 sequence (DNA): TGTGCCATCAGTCAAAAGACAGGGGGAGCACAAGAGACCCAGTACTTC.

This chain connects TRBV10-3 to TRBJ2-1, with 9 bases identical to TRBD2. The CDR3 length is 18 residues. CDR1 is ENHRY and CDR2 is SYGVKD in the germline V gene. The junction had 10 bases not matched to a gene; V was cut back by 4 bases and J by 0 bases. CDR3 protein: CAISVRASGASSYNEQFF. CDR3 in DNA: TGTGCCATCAGTGTTCGCGCTAGCGGGGCAAGCTCCTACAATGAGCAGTTCTTC.

The chain combines TRBV5-1 with TRBJ1-1; 9 nucleotides line up with TRBD1. The CDR3 loop spans 16 amino acids. J was trimmed by 0 bases and V by 3 bases; bases with no gene match: 6. Germline V lookup: CDR1 SGHRS, CDR2 YFSETQ. CDR3 sequence: CASSSWTGDMNTEAFF. DNA of the CDR3: TGCGCCAGCAGCTCCTGGACAGGGGATATGAACACTGAAGCTTTCTTT.

The gene calls are TRBV14 and TRBJ2-2; D remains ambiguous. Trimming cost V 4 bases and J 2 bases, with 14 bases left between them. From germline, CDR1 is SGHDN and CDR2 FVKESK. The CDR3 covers 16 residues. The CDR3 is CASSPYRLTNTGELFF. CDR3 bases: TGTGCCAGCAGCCCCTATCGACTCACAAACACCGGGGAGCTGTTTTTT.

This sequence joins TRBV29-1 and TRBJ2-7, with TRBD1 identical over 9 bases. J gave up 9 bases and V 1 base, and 10 bases lay outside the gene matches. CDR3 size: 14 residues. Germline V gene lookup returns CDR1 SQVTM and CDR2 ANQGSEA. CDR3 bases: TGCAGCGTTGAAGGGGGACAGGGATTACGGGTGCAGTACTTC. Amino acids: CSVEGGQGLRVQYF.

CDR3 in amino acids: CASSLRQGESQPQHF. The CDR3 coding sequence is TGTGCCAGCAGTCTCCGACAGGGGGAGAGTCAGCCCCAGCATTTT. The V call is TRBV2, the J call TRBJ1-5; 9 nucleotides line up with TRBD1. Per the germline V gene, CDR1 is SNHLY and CDR2 is FYNNEI. V shed 5 bases and J 6 bases; nucleotides not matched to a gene: 8. This CDR3 is 15 amino acids long. Complete variable domain (other parts from reference TRBV2 and TRBJ1-5): EPEVTQTPSHQVTQMGQEVILRCVPISNHLYFYWYRQILGQKVEFLVSFYNNEISEKSEIFDDQFSVERPDGSNFTLKIRSTKLEDSAMYFCASSLRQGESQPQHFGDGTRLSIL.

The chain is built from TRBV18 and TRBJ2-7; 9 bases map to TRBD1. Germline assignment: CDR1 KGHSH and CDR2 LQKENI. J gave up 6 bases and V 6 bases, and 12 bases lay outside the gene matches. This CDR3 comprises 15 residues. Written as DNA, the CDR3 is TGTGCCAGCTCCCAGGACAGGGGAATACATTCCGAGCAGTACGTC. It codes for CASSQDRGIHSEQYV.

The gene calls are TRBV30 and TRBJ1-5; TRBD1 might be the D (5 bases). The CDR3 has 16 amino acids. Germline lookup yields CDR1 GTSNPN and CDR2 SVGIG (reference sequence). The V gene lost 0 bases and the J gene lost 3 bases, with 15 bases spanning the gap. The CDR3 here is CAWSVAGLMSNQPQHF. CDR3 bases: TGTGCCTGGAGTGTGGCAGGGCTAATGTCCAATCAGCCCCAGCATTTT.

The chain has TRBV4-2 and TRBJ2-7, with TRBD2 matching over 9 bases. The trim removed 4 bases at V and 0 bases at J, leaving 10 bases unmatched. The CDR3 spans 17 residues. Germline CDR1 and CDR2: LGHNA and YNFKEQ. The CDR3 sequence: CASSLAPLAGISYEQYF. The CDR3 DNA is TGTGCCAGCAGCCTCGCCCCCCTAGCGGGGATCTCCTACGAGCAGTACTTC.